This T cell receptor beta chain was found in a study of siplizumab effects on memory and regulatory T cells. Study-level points and caveats: Naive T cells appeared more diverse than memory cells and seemed to be major alloresponse contributors.

Using a few donor pairs, the authors sequenced unstimulated naive, memory, effector memory and TEMRA subsets. For every sample, 100,000 or so TCR templates were assayed. Sequenced by immunoSEQ multiplex PCR; TCRdb stores in-frame clones only, minus some. Counted here are some 56,000 clones, around 98% occurring once; the ten biggest clones make up 0.85% to 1.4%. As to this clone: No antigen is known for it.

The CDR3 has 14 amino acids. The V end lost 4 bases, the J end lost 1 base, and 10 bases lay between the germline ends. Germline CDR1 and CDR2: KGHSH and LQKENI. This clonotype was sampled from a human donor in good health. The sample consisted of naive CD8+ T cells sorted from blood. The chain joins TRBV18 to TRBJ1-1; a possible D gene is TRBD1 (5 bases). This CDR3 reads CASSRGRANTEAFF. The CDR3, as DNA: TGTGCCAGCTCACGGGGCAGGGCGAACACTGAAGCTTTCTTT. Full variable domain (rest looked up from reference TRBV18 and TRBJ1-1): NAGVMQNPRHLVRRRGQEARLRCSPMKGHSHVYWYRQLPEEGLKFMVYLQKENIIDESGMPKERFSAEFPKEGPSILRIQQVVRGDSAAYFCASSRGRANTEAFFGQGTRLTVV.